This TCR beta chain emerged from a study of TIL therapy for anti-PD-1-resistant metastatic lung cancer. Noted time point: pre-treatment sample, taken before nivolumab and TIL therapy. The libraries were made with immunoSEQ v3. Data came from immunoSEQ multiplex PCR; TCRdb stores just in-frame clones and leaves some out. The repertoire has about 49,000 clones, 70% to 85% of them found once; the top ten carry around 15%. This receptor was identified in a man in his 70s with non-small cell lung cancer. This material consisted of blood, taken at baseline.

As DNA, the CDR3 is TGTGCCATCAGTGCGGGGGCGGGCGGCTACACCTTC. Translating gives CAISAGAGGYTF. V gene TRBV10-3 combines with J gene TRBJ1-2; D possibly corresponds to TRBD1 (6 bases). V dropped 4 bases and J dropped 8 bases, with 11 bases sitting between them. There are 12 residues in the CDR3. Germline CDR1 and CDR2: ENHRY and SYGVKD.